The source of this TCR beta chain is a study of shared clonotypes between healthy human individuals. Here immunoSEQ multiplex PCR was the method, and the copy in TCRdb shows in-frame clones only, minus some. This sample has 450,000 to 500,000 clones, with more than 75% found just once. This clone has just a few counts. What was sequenced was PBMCs. The clonotype originates from a woman aged 40-49 years in good health. Some clones in this sample may be carry-over from other donors' samples.

CDR3 loop: CASSGIAAYTGELFF. The CDR3 DNA is TGTGCCAGCAGTGGAATAGCGGCCTACACCGGGGAGCTGTTTTTT. The V and J genes are TRBV2 and TRBJ2-2; tentatively, D is TRBD2 (6 bases). In germline, CDR1 is SNHLY, CDR2 FYNNEI. Trimming shortened V by 4 bases and J by 3 bases, and 12 bases separated the two germline ends. The length of the CDR3 is 15 residues.